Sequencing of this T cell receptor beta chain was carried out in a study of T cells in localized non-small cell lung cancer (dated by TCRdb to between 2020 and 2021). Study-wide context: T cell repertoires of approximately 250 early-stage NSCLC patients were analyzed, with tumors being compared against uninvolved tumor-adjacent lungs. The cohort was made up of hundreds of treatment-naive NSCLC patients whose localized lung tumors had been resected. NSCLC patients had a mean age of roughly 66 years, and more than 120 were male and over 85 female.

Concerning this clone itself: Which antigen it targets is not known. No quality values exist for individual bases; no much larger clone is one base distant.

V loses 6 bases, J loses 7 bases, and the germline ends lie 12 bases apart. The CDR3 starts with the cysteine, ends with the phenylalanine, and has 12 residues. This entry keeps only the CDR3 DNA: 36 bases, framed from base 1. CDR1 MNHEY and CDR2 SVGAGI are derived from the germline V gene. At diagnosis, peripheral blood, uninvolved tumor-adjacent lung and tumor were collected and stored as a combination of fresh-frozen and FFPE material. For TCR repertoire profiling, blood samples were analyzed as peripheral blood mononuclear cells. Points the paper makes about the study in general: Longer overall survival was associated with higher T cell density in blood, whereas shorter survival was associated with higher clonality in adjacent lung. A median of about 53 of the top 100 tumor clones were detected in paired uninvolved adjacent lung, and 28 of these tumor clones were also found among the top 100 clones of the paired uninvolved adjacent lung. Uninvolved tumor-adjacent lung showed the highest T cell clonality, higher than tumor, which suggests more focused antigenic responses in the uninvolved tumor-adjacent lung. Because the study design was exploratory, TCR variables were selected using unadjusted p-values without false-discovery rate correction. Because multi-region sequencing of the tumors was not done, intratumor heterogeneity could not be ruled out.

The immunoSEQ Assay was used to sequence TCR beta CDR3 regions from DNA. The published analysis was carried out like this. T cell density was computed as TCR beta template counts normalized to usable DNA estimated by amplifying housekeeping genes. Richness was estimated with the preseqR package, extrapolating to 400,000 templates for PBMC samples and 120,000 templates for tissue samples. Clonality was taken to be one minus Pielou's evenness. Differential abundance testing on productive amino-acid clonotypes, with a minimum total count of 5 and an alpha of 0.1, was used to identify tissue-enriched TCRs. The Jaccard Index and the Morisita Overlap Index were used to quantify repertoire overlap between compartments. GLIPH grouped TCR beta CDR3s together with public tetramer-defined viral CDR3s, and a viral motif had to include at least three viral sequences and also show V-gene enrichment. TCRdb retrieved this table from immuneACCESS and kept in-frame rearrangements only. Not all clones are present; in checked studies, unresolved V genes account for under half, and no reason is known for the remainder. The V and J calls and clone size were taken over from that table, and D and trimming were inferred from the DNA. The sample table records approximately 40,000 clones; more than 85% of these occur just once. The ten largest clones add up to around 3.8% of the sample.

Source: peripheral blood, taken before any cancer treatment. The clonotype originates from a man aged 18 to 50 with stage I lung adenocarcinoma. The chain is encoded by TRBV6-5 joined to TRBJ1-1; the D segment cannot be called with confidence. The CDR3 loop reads CASSPGNFEAFF. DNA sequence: TGTGCCAGCAGCCCCGGGAATTTTGAAGCTTTCTTT.